The rows below give T cell receptor beta chains drawn from one sample of a study of patients and donors after allogeneic stem cell transplantation. TCRdb re-called the RT-PCR reads with MiXCR, one entry per CDR3 protein. Seen here are roughly 960,000 distinct CDR3 sequences, roughly 17% observed once, and the top ten hold under 6.5%. Sample: blood, either unsorted or a sorted T cell fraction (not recorded which). The receptors were gathered from a human donor who was either an allogeneic HSCT recipient or a stem cell or donor lymphocyte infusion donor (not recorded which). It is not recorded whose cells these are; they may come from a transplant donor. CDR3s include the opening cysteine and the closing phenylalanine or tryptophan. Fields, in order: D gene, clone size, V gene, J gene, CDR3 protein, CDR3 DNA. A D gene is named only where the DNA matches it firmly. Clone sizes are given selectively: once, few, many, or a class where the clone is expanded.

d_gene: NA
abundance: NA
v_gene: TRBV4-2
j_gene: TRBJ2-7
CDR3aa: CASSQDRLLVNEQYF
CDR3nt: TGTGCCAGCAGCCAAGACCGACTACTAGTAAACGAGCAGTACTTC

d_gene: NA
abundance: NA
v_gene: TRBV6-5
j_gene: TRBJ1-1
CDR3aa: CASSYSAGRMNTEAFF
CDR3nt: TGTGCCAGCAGTTACTCCGCGGGTCGGATGAACACTGAAGCTTTCTTT

d_gene: NA
abundance: NA
v_gene: TRBV6-5
j_gene: TRBJ2-3
CDR3aa: CASRRVDTQYF
CDR3nt: TGTGCCAGCAGGAGAGTAGATACGCAGTATTTT

d_gene: NA
abundance: NA
v_gene: TRBV20-1
j_gene: TRBJ2-3
CDR3aa: CSARVKAAGLSTDTQYF
CDR3nt: TGCAGTGCTAGAGTCAAAGCAGCGGGCTTAAGCACAGATACGCAGTATTTT

d_gene: NA
abundance: NA
v_gene: TRBV20-1
j_gene: TRBJ2-1
CDR3aa: CSATMNPTRSYNEQFF
CDR3nt: TGCAGTGCGACAATGAACCCAACCCGCTCCTACAATGAGCAGTTCTTC

d_gene: NA
abundance: NA
v_gene: TRBV19
j_gene: TRBJ2-2
CDR3aa: CASSIRGANTGELFF
CDR3nt: TGTGCCAGTAGTATACGGGGGGCTAACACCGGGGAGCTGTTTTTT

d_gene: TRBD2
abundance: many
v_gene: TRBV3-1
j_gene: TRBJ2-2
CDR3aa: CASSQRGGGIDTGELFF
CDR3nt: TGTGCCAGCAGCCAACGGGGCGGGGGTATAGACACCGGGGAGCTGTTTTTT

d_gene: NA
abundance: NA
v_gene: TRBV11-1
j_gene: TRBJ2-2
CDR3aa: CASSMERIGELFF
CDR3nt: TGTGCCAGCAGCATGGAGAGGATCGGGGAGCTGTTTTTT

d_gene: NA
abundance: many
v_gene: TRBV4-3
j_gene: TRBJ2-7
CDR3aa: CASSQDVYEQYF
CDR3nt: TGCGCCAGCAGCCAAGATGTCTACGAGCAGTACTTC

d_gene: TRBD1
abundance: few
v_gene: TRBV27
j_gene: TRBJ1-2
CDR3aa: CASTTTGGAWSGYTF
CDR3nt: TGTGCCAGCACTACAACAGGGGGCGCGTGGTCTGGCTACACCTTC

d_gene: TRBD2
abundance: few
v_gene: TRBV7-9
j_gene: TRBJ2-1
CDR3aa: CASSSGLAGGLGEQFF
CDR3nt: TGTGCCAGCAGCTCCGGACTAGCGGGGGGGCTCGGGGAGCAGTTCTTC

d_gene: NA
abundance: NA
v_gene: TRBV9
j_gene: TRBJ2-7
CDR3aa: CASSPGKGGPGPGYEQYF
CDR3nt: TGTGCCAGCAGCCCGGGAAAGGGGGGGCCGGGACCGGGATACGAGCAGTACTTC

d_gene: TRBD2
abundance: few
v_gene: TRBV24-1
j_gene: TRBJ2-1
CDR3aa: CATSDTGGMGNNEQFF
CDR3nt: TGTGCCACCAGTGACACCGGGGGGATGGGGAACAATGAGCAGTTCTTC

d_gene: NA
abundance: NA
v_gene: TRBV7-2
j_gene: TRBJ1-1
CDR3aa: CASSRNSGEAFF
CDR3nt: TGTGCCAGCAGCCGGAATTCAGGAGAAGCTTTCTTT

d_gene: TRBD1
abundance: few
v_gene: TRBV6-1
j_gene: TRBJ1-5
CDR3aa: CASSEYGTGVQPQHF
CDR3nt: TGTGCCAGCAGTGAATACGGGACAGGGGTTCAGCCCCAGCATTTT

d_gene: NA
abundance: NA
v_gene: TRBV29-1
j_gene: TRBJ1-2
CDR3aa: CSVGSNYGYTF
CDR3nt: TGCAGCGTTGGAAGTAACTATGGCTACACCTTC

d_gene: TRBD2
abundance: NA
v_gene: TRBV7-2
j_gene: TRBJ2-5
CDR3aa: CASSLGGLDGLETQYF
CDR3nt: TGTGCCAGCAGCTTAGGAGGACTAGACGGGCTGGAGACCCAGTACTTC

d_gene: NA
abundance: few
v_gene: TRBV25-1
j_gene: TRBJ2-7
CDR3aa: CASSEQGIHEQYF
CDR3nt: TGTGCCAGCAGTGAACAGGGGATCCACGAGCAGTACTTC

d_gene: NA
abundance: NA
v_gene: TRBV7-9
j_gene: TRBJ2-3
CDR3aa: CASSQDFTGNTQYF
CDR3nt: TGTGCCAGCAGCCAGGACTTTACCGGGAATACGCAGTATTTT

d_gene: NA
abundance: many
v_gene: TRBV12-3/TRBV12-4
j_gene: TRBJ1-1
CDR3aa: CASSLVAKNTEAFF
CDR3nt: TGTGCCAGCAGTTTAGTAGCCAAGAACACTGAAGCTTTCTTT

d_gene: TRBD1
abundance: NA
v_gene: TRBV9
j_gene: TRBJ2-3
CDR3aa: CASSEEGTGADTQYF
CDR3nt: TGTGCCAGCAGCGAGGAGGGGACAGGGGCAGATACGCAGTATTTT

d_gene: TRBD1
abundance: NA
v_gene: TRBV4-2
j_gene: TRBJ1-4
CDR3aa: CASSQGATGSSAGNEKLFF
CDR3nt: TGTGCCAGCAGCCAAGGGGCGACAGGGTCTTCGGCCGGGAATGAAAAACTGTTTTTT

d_gene: TRBD1
abundance: many
v_gene: TRBV29-1
j_gene: TRBJ2-7
CDR3aa: CSVEGQGGYEQYF
CDR3nt: TGCAGCGTTGAAGGACAGGGCGGTTACGAGCAGTACTTC

d_gene: TRBD2
abundance: few
v_gene: TRBV7-9
j_gene: TRBJ2-5
CDR3aa: CASSSGTSGMWETQYF
CDR3nt: TGTGCCAGCAGCTCGGGGACTAGCGGGATGTGGGAGACCCAGTACTTC

d_gene: TRBD2
abundance: NA
v_gene: TRBV4-2
j_gene: TRBJ2-1
CDR3aa: CASSQEVSGHPYNEQFF
CDR3nt: TGTGCCAGCAGCCAAGAAGTTAGCGGGCATCCTTACAATGAGCAGTTCTTC

d_gene: TRBD2
abundance: many
v_gene: TRBV12-3/TRBV12-4
j_gene: TRBJ2-3
CDR3aa: CASSRPSGGLTDTQYF
CDR3nt: TGTGCCAGCAGTCGACCCAGCGGGGGGCTAACAGATACGCAGTATTTT

d_gene: NA
abundance: NA
v_gene: TRBV5-6
j_gene: TRBJ2-7
CDR3aa: CASSLSGRAEQYF
CDR3nt: TGTGCCAGCAGCTTGTCGGGGAGAGCCGAGCAGTACTTC

d_gene: TRBD2
abundance: NA
v_gene: TRBV20-1
j_gene: TRBJ2-7
CDR3aa: CSAREPSGRTNEQYF
CDR3nt: TGCAGTGCTAGAGAGCCCAGCGGGAGGACGAACGAGCAGTACTTC

d_gene: NA
abundance: few
v_gene: TRBV6-2/TRBV6-3
j_gene: TRBJ2-7
CDR3aa: CASERNSPYEQYF
CDR3nt: TGTGCCAGCGAGAGGAATTCTCCCTACGAGCAGTACTTC

d_gene: TRBD1
abundance: many
v_gene: TRBV6-5
j_gene: TRBJ1-5
CDR3aa: CASSLSTGVNQPQHF
CDR3nt: TGTGCCAGCAGTTTATCGACAGGGGTGAATCAGCCCCAGCATTTT